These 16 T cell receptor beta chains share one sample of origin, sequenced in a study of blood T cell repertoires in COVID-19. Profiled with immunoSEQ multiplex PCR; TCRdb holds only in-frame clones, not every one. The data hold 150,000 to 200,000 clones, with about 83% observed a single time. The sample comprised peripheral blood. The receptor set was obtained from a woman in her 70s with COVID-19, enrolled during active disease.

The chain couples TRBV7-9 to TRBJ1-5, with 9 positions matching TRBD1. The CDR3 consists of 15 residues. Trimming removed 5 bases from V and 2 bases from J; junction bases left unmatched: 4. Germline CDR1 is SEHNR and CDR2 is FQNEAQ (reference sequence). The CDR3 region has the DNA TGTGCCAGCAGCATGACAGGGGGTGGCAATCAGCCCCAGCATTTT. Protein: CASSMTGGGNQPQHF.

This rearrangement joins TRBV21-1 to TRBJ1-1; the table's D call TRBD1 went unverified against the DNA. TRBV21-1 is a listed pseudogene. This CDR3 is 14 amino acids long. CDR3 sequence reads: CASCHDRGSFGAFF. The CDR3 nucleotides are TGTGCCAGCTGCCACGACAGGGGATCCTTTGGAGCTTTCTTT.

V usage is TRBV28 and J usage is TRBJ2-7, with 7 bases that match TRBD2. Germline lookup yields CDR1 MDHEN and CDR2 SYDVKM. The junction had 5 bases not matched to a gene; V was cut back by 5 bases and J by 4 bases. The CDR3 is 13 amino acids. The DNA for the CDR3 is TGTGCCAGCAGTCGACTAGCTGCGTACGAGCAGTACTTC. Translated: CASSRLAAYEQYF. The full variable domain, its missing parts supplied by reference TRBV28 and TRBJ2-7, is DVKVTQSSRYLVKRTGEKVFLECVQDMDHENMFWYRQDPGLGLRLIYFSYDVKMKEKGDIPEGYSVSREKKERFSLILESASTNQTSMYLCASSRLAAYEQYFGPGTRLTVT.

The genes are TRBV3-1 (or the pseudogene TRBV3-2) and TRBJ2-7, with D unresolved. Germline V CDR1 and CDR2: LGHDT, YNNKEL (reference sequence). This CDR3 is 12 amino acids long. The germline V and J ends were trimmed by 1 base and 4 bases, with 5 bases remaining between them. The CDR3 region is CASSQGRYEQYF. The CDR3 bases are TGTGCCAGCAGCCAAGGTAGATACGAGCAGTACTTC.

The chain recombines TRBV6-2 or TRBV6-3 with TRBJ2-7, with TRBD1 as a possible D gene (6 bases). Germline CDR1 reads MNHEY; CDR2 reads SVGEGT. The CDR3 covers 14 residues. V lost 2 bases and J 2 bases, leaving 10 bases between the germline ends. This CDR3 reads CASSYGHRAYEQYF. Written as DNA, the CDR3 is TGTGCCAGCAGTTACGGTCACAGGGCCTACGAGCAGTACTTC.

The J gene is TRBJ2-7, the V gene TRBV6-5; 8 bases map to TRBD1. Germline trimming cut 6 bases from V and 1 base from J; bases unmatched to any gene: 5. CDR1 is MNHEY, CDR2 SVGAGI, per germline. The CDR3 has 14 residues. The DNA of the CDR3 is TGTGCCAGCAGGGGACAGGACGCATCCTACGAGCAGTACTTC. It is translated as CASRGQDASYEQYF.

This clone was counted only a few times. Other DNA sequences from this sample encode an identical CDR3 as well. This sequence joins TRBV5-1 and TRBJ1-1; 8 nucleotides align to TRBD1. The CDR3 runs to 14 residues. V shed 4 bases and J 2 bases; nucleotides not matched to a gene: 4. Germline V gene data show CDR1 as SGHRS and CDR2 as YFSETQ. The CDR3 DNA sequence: TGCGCCAGCAGCAGAGGACAGGGCAACACTGAAGCTTTCTTT. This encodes CASSRGQGNTEAFF.

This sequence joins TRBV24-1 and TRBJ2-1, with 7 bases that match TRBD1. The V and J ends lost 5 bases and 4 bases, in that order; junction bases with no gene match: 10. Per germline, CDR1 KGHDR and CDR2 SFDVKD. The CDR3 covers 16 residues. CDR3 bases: TGTGCCACCAGTGTCCCTCGGACAGGCGGTTACAATGAGCAGTTCTTC. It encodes CATSVPRTGGYNEQFF.

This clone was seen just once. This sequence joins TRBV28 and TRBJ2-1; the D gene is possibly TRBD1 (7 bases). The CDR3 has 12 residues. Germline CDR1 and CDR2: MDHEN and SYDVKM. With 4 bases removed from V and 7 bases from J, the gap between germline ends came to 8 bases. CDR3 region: CASSSGGNEQFF. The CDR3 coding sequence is TGTGCCAGCAGTTCAGGGGGGAATGAGCAGTTCTTC.

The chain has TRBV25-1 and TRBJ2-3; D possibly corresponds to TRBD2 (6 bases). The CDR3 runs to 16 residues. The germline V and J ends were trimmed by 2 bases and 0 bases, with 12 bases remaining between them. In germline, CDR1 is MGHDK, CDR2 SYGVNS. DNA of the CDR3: TGTGCCAGCAGTGAAGGGAGGACCCACAGCACAGATACGCAGTATTTT. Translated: CASSEGRTHSTDTQYF.

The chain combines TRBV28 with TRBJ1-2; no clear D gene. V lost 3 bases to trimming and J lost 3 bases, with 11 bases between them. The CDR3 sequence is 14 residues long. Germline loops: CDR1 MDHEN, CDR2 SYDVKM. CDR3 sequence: CASSLSGRYYGYTF. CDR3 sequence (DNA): TGTGCCAGCAGTTTGTCGGGTAGATACTATGGCTACACCTTC.

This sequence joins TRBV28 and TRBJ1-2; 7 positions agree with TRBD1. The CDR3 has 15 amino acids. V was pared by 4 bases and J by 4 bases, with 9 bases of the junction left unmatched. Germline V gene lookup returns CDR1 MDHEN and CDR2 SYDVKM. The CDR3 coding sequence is TGTGCCAGCAGTTCTCGGGACAGCGTGATCTATGGCTACACCTTC. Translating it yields CASSSRDSVIYGYTF.

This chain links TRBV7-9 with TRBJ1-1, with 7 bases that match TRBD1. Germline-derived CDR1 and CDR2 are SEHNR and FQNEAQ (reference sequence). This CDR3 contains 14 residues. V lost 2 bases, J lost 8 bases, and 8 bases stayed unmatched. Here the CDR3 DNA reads TGTGCCAGCAGCTTACCACCCGACAGGGCCGAAGCTTTCTTT. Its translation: CASSLPPDRAEAFF.

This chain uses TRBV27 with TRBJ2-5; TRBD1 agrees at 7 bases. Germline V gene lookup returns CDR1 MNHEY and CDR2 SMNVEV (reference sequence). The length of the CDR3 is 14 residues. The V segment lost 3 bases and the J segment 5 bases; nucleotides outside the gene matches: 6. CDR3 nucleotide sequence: TGTGCCAGCAGTTTGACAGGGTTGTGGGAGACCCAGTACTTC. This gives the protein CASSLTGLWETQYF.

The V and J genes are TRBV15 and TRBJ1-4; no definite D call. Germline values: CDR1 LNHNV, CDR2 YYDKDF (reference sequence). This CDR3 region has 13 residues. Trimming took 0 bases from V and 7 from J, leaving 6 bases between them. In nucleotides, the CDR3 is TGTGCCACCAGCAGAGAAACTGTTGAAAAACTGTTTTTT. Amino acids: CATSRETVEKLFF. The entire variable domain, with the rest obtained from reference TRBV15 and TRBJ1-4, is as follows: DAMVIQNPRYQVTQFGKPVTLSCSQTLNHNVMYWYQQKSSQAPKLLFHYYDKDFNNEADTPDNFQSRRPNTSFCFLDIRSPGLGDTAMYLCATSRETVEKLFFGSGTQLSVL.

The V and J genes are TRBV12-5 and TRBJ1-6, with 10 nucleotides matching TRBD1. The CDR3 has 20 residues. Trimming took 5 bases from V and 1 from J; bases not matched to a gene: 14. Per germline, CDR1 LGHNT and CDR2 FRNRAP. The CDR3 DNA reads TGTGCTAGTGGTCGCACCGGGACAGGGGAGGCATGGTCCTATAATTCACCCCTCCACTTT. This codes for CASGRTGTGEAWSYNSPLHF.